This record concerns one T cell receptor (beta chain) sequence. Its antigen is unknown. This CDR3 has 17 residues. Germline V gene lookup returns CDR1 LNHDA and CDR2 SQIVND (reference sequence). The V end was cut by 5 bases, the J end by 2 bases, with 22 bases between. The sample originates from a study of cytotoxic CD8 clonotypes in ibrutinib-treated CLL. The intended depth for sequencing was 1 in 200,000 to 1 in 1 million T cells. The repertoire was sequenced with immunoSEQ multiplex PCR; TCRdb's copy has only in-frame clones and lacks some. The sample comprises about 40,000 clones, less than 85% of which are singletons, and about 9.4% rests with the top ten. Study-wide results and limits: The study found baseline clonality above age-matched healthy donors, tracking circulating CD8+ T-cell counts. Clonality went higher at ibrutinib response and then dropped back toward baseline at progression.

V gene TRBV19 combines with J gene TRBJ2-7; D may correspond to TRBD1 or TRBD2 (7 bases each). The source of this sequence is a human donor with chronic lymphocytic leukemia. The sample was PBMCs, taken at disease progression, from a patient treated with ibrutinib. This CDR3 reads CASSAGRGPRGTYEQYF. The CDR3 DNA follows: TGTGCCAGTAGTGCTGGGAGGGGGCCACGGGGAACCTACGAGCAGTACTTC.